This T cell receptor beta chain was captured by sequencing in a study of blood T cell repertoires in COVID-19. As for the study in general: Both acute and convalescent COVID-19 samples were obtained from the United States, Italy and Spain.

Original analysis: Amplification with reference gene primers provided the estimates of nucleated cell counts. Generated by immunoSEQ multiplex PCR, the TCRdb table keeps only in-frame clones and is missing some. V, J and clone size were drawn from that table, and D and trimming were deduced from the DNA. The top ten hold about 5% of the sample, which has some 150,000 clones, about 84% seen once. This sequence was found in a woman between 50 and 59 years old with acute or convalescent COVID-19. Specimen: peripheral blood.

The CDR3 DNA reads TGTGCCTGGAGTGTACAGGGGGTTGGAAACACCATATATTTT. It specifies CAWSVQGVGNTIYF. V is TRBV30 and J is TRBJ1-3; 8 bases match TRBD1. V gave up 0 bases and J gave up 3 bases; unmatched junction bases: 1. Looked up from germline, CDR1 is GTSNPN and CDR2 is SVGIG (reference sequence). The CDR3 sequence is 14 residues long.